These T cell receptor beta chains were read from a single sample in a study of CD8 T cells in ankylosing spondylitis. In TCRdb, the 5' RACE reads were re-called with MiXCR into one record per CDR3 protein. Counted here are 750,000 to 850,000 distinct CDR3 sequences, 12% occurring once; the ten biggest clones make up approximately 0.5%. Sequencing was carried out using blood, either unsorted or a sorted T cell fraction (not recorded which). These receptors were taken from a male donor with ankylosing spondylitis. CDR3s include the opening cysteine and the closing phenylalanine or tryptophan. Fields, in order: clone size, CDR3 length, D gene, V gene, J gene, CDR3 protein, CDR3 DNA. The D gene is left open where the match is weak. Expanded clones get a size class; other rows say once, few or many, or leave the size out.

>-|16|-|TRBV7-2|TRBJ1-5
CASSLEWRKWGEPQHF
TGTGCCAGCAGCTTAGAATGGAGGAAATGGGGAGAGCCCCAGCATTTT
>-|17|-|TRBV9|TRBJ2-7
CASSVAGAGIPGYEQYF
TGTGCCAGCAGCGTAGCTGGGGCAGGGATACCGGGCTACGAGCAGTACTTC
>few|15|-|TRBV21-1|TRBJ1-1
CASSKGAAIYTEAFF
TGTGCCAGCAGCAAAGGTGCAGCTATTTACACTGAAGCTTTCTTT
>few|14|-|TRBV5-1|TRBJ1-2
CASSFRVEAYGYTF
TGCGCCAGCAGCTTCCGAGTTGAGGCTTATGGCTACACCTTC
>few|15|-|TRBV4-2|TRBJ1-1
CASSPDPRGGTEAFF
TGTGCCAGCAGCCCGGACCCTCGAGGTGGAACTGAAGCTTTCTTT
>-|13|-|TRBV20-1|TRBJ1-6
CSASITWNSPLHF
TGCAGTGCCAGTATCACCTGGAATTCACCCCTCCACTTT
>-|14|-|TRBV6-1|TRBJ1-2
CASRGGSRSYGYTF
TGTGCCAGCAGAGGGGGGTCGAGGAGCTATGGCTACACCTTC
>few|16|-|TRBV6-1|TRBJ1-1
CASSIRQSSMNTEAFF
TGTGCCAGCAGTATAAGGCAGAGTTCGATGAACACTGAAGCTTTCTTT
>-|15|-|TRBV15|TRBJ1-4
CATSSSTALGEKLFF
TGTGCCACTAGCAGTTCCACAGCTTTAGGGGAAAAACTGTTTTTT
>many|15|TRBD1|TRBV29-1|TRBJ2-2
CSARGQGANTGELFF
TGCAGCGCGAGAGGACAGGGGGCCAACACCGGGGAGCTGTTTTTT
>once|13|TRBD2|TRBV20-1|TRBJ2-7
CSVLGAGINEQYF
TGCAGTGTGCTGGGAGCGGGAATCAACGAGCAGTACTTC
>many|16|TRBD2|TRBV4-2|TRBJ2-7
CASSLTTSGASYEQYF
TGTGCCAGCAGCCTAACAACTAGCGGGGCAAGCTACGAGCAGTACTTC
>few|14|TRBD1|TRBV10-3|TRBJ1-6
CAIRTGGLDSPLHF
TGTGCCATCAGGACAGGGGGCCTAGATTCACCCCTCCACTTT
>-|14|TRBD1|TRBV2|TRBJ2-1
CASRVDRGRFQGFF
TGTGCCAGCAGGGTGGACAGGGGGCGCTTTCAAGGGTTCTTC
>-|13|TRBD1|TRBV20-1|TRBJ1-2
CSAFGTGAYGYTF
TGCAGTGCCTTCGGGACAGGGGCCTATGGCTACACCTTC
>many|13|-|TRBV5-5|TRBJ1-1
CASSFGLDTEAFF
TGTGCCAGCAGCTTTGGTTTGGACACTGAAGCTTTCTTT
>few|16|TRBD2|TRBV6-1|TRBJ2-5
CASSDQWGGTQETQYF
TGTGCCAGCAGTGACCAGTGGGGAGGGACCCAAGAGACCCAGTACTTC
>-|14|-|TRBV20-1|TRBJ1-3
CSAPGEKVGNTIYF
TGCAGTGCTCCGGGGGAAAAAGTTGGAAACACCATATATTTT
>few|16|TRBD1|TRBV7-2|TRBJ2-7
CASSLEGAWSSYEQYF
TGTGCCAGCAGCTTAGAGGGGGCTTGGAGCTCCTACGAGCAGTACTTC
>-|12|-|TRBV20-1|TRBJ1-5
CSARSADQPQHF
TGCAGTGCTAGATCCGCGGATCAGCCCCAGCATTTT
>few|14|-|TRBV7-9|TRBJ1-4
CASSFGQGLEKLFF
TGTGCCAGCAGCTTTGGGCAAGGGCTTGAAAAACTGTTTTTT
>-|16|TRBD2|TRBV5-1|TRBJ2-2
CASSELAGGFTGELFF
TGCGCCAGCAGTGAGCTAGCGGGAGGTTTCACCGGGGAGCTGTTTTTT
>many|14|-|TRBV20-1|TRBJ1-3
CSASNRASGNTIYF
TGCAGTGCTAGCAACCGGGCCTCTGGAAACACCATATATTTT
>-|18|TRBD2|TRBV11-1|TRBJ2-1
CASSLVRGGRSSYNEQFF
TGTGCCAGCAGCTTAGTTAGGGGCGGGAGGAGTTCCTACAATGAGCAGTTCTTC
>-|16|-|TRBV28|TRBJ2-7
CASSLFGRGLRDEQYF
TGTGCCAGCAGTTTATTCGGGAGGGGGCTACGAGACGAGCAGTACTTC
>few|14|-|TRBV20-1|TRBJ2-4
CSARDRLNENIQYF
TGCAGTGCTCGGGACCGCCTGAACGAAAACATTCAGTACTTC
>few|15|-|TRBV4-3|TRBJ2-2
CASTPQPGNTGELFF
TGCGCCAGCACTCCGCAGCCAGGGAACACCGGGGAGCTGTTTTTT
>-|16|TRBD2|TRBV24-1|TRBJ2-1
CATSDPGLAGHNEQFF
TGTGCCACCAGTGATCCGGGACTAGCGGGACACAATGAGCAGTTCTTC
>many|14|TRBD2|TRBV20-1|TRBJ2-1
CSATSAYPYNEQFF
TGCAGTGCGACTAGCGCCTACCCCTACAATGAGCAGTTCTTC
>-|14|-|TRBV6-2/TRBV6-3|TRBJ2-3
CASSYLQDTDTQYF
TGTGCCAGCAGTTATCTCCAGGACACAGATACGCAGTATTTT
>many|13|TRBD1|TRBV20-1|TRBJ2-5
CSASGGTGETQYF
TGCAGTGCTAGTGGGGGGACAGGGGAGACCCAGTACTTC
>-|13|-|TRBV4-2|TRBJ2-3
CASSQEIPPTQYF
TGTGCCAGCAGCCAAGAGATCCCCCCTACGCAGTATTTT
>-|13|-|TRBV7-6|TRBJ2-7
CASSYRGIYEQYF
TGTGCCAGCAGCTACAGAGGCATCTACGAGCAGTACTTC
>-|13|-|TRBV20-1|TRBJ1-1
CSASPDGNTEAFF
TGCAGTGCTAGTCCGGACGGGAACACTGAAGCTTTCTTT
>-|13|-|TRBV29-1|TRBJ1-4
CSVQDATNEKLFF
TGCAGCGTTCAAGATGCAACTAATGAAAAACTGTTTTTT
>-|14|-|TRBV10-1|TRBJ2-1
CASSESRLHNEQFF
TGCGCCAGCAGTGAGTCGAGACTCCACAATGAGCAGTTCTTC
>-|15|-|TRBV19|TRBJ1-1
CASSIVTAWNTEAFF
TGTGCCAGTAGTATAGTGACTGCATGGAACACTGAAGCTTTCTTT
>-|15|-|TRBV12-3/TRBV12-4|TRBJ1-4
CASSLILSPGEKLFF
TGTGCCAGCAGTTTAATCCTCTCCCCGGGTGAAAAACTGTTTTTT
>-|16|TRBD1|TRBV7-2|TRBJ2-2
CASSSTGQGGTGELFF
TGTGCCAGCAGCTCAACGGGACAGGGGGGGACCGGGGAGCTGTTTTTT
>-|16|-|TRBV5-5|TRBJ1-2
CASSLAFWTTSRGYTF
TGTGCCAGCAGCTTGGCCTTCTGGACTACGTCTAGGGGCTACACCTTC
>many|13|-|TRBV20-1|TRBJ2-7
CSARDRLLYEQYF
TGCAGTGCTAGAGATCGCCTACTCTACGAGCAGTACTTC